These 31 T cell receptor beta chains originate from one sample sequenced in a study of graft-versus-host responses after intestinal transplantation. The table came from immunoSEQ multiplex PCR; TCRdb's copy has only in-frame clones and leaves some out. The sample lists 11,000 to 15,000 clones; about 93% were seen once. This specimen consisted of PBMCs, obtained 9 days after transplant. These receptors came from a human patient who received an intestinal transplant, so some T cells may come from the graft donor.

This chain uses TRBV5-1 with TRBJ2-7; 8 nucleotides line up with TRBD2. The V and J ends lost 2 bases and 3 bases, in that order; junction bases with no gene match: 16. The CDR3 runs 18 residues. Germline lookup yields CDR1 SGHRS and CDR2 YFSETQ. CDR3 DNA sequence: TGCGCCAGCAGCTTCGACCATGGGGGGATAGCGGGGCTCTACGAGCAGTACTTC. Its protein is CASSFDHGGIAGLYEQYF.

The chain uses TRBV5-1 and TRBJ2-7; TRBD1 agrees at 12 bases. CDR3 size: 17 residues. V lost 4 bases, J lost 3 bases, and 11 bases stayed unmatched. Looked up from germline, CDR1 is SGHRS and CDR2 is YFSETQ. In DNA, the CDR3 is TGCGCCAGCAGCGACCCATACCGGGACAGGGGGCTCTACGAGCAGTACTTC. Protein: CASSDPYRDRGLYEQYF.

The V call is TRBV10-3, the J call TRBJ1-2, with D possibly being TRBD1 (6 bases). CDR3 length: 14 residues. The V and J ends lost 8 bases and 4 bases respectively, with 17 bases between them. The germline gives CDR1 ENHRY, CDR2 SYGVKD. The CDR3 is CAIQDSVGFYGYTF. CDR3 nucleotides: TGTGCCATCCAGGACAGCGTAGGGTTCTATGGCTACACCTTC.

This chain joins TRBV28 and TRBJ2-7; D tentatively reads TRBD1 or TRBD2 (6 bases each). This CDR3 is built from 16 residues. Germline CDR1 reads MDHEN; CDR2 reads SYDVKM. Deletions cut 3 bases from V and 1 base from J, with 16 bases between. The CDR3 spells CASSFPEGGASYEQYF. The CDR3 region has the DNA TGTGCCAGCAGTTTTCCCGAGGGGGGCGCATCCTACGAGCAGTACTTC. Full variable domain (missing parts from reference TRBV28 and TRBJ2-7): DVKVTQSSRYLVKRTGEKVFLECVQDMDHENMFWYRQDPGLGLRLIYFSYDVKMKEKGDIPEGYSVSREKKERFSLILESASTNQTSMYLCASSFPEGGASYEQYFGPGTRLTVT.

V gene TRBV5-1 combines with J gene TRBJ2-6, with D possibly TRBD2 on 6 matching bases. The CDR3 runs 16 residues. V was cut by 2 bases and J by 0 bases, with 9 bases left in between. CDR1 and CDR2 from the germline V gene are SGHRS and YFSETQ. The CDR3 here is CASSFGGSSGANVLTF. In nucleotides, the CDR3 is TGCGCCAGCAGCTTCGGGGGAAGCTCTGGGGCCAACGTCCTGACTTTC.

The rearrangement uses TRBV4-2 and TRBJ2-7; tentatively, D is TRBD2 (6 bases). This CDR3 is 15 amino acids long. Germline loops: CDR1 LGHNA, CDR2 YNFKEQ. With 0 bases removed from V and 0 bases from J, the gap between germline ends came to 9 bases. The CDR3 spells CASSQEDYFSYEQYF. CDR3 DNA sequence: TGTGCCAGCAGCCAAGAGGACTACTTCTCCTACGAGCAGTACTTC.

The chain couples TRBV27 to TRBJ2-7, with TRBD2 identical over 8 bases. This CDR3 contains 14 residues. The germline gives CDR1 MNHEY, CDR2 SMNVEV (reference sequence). V trimming: 8 bases; J trimming: 4 bases; junction bases outside the gene matches: 10. The CDR3, as DNA: TGTGCCAGCGGGACTCAACTAGCGGATTACGAGCAGTACTTC. The encoded protein is CASGTQLADYEQYF.

The J gene is TRBJ2-3, the V gene TRBV9, with D perhaps matching TRBD1 (7 bases). This CDR3 spans 17 amino acids. Germline V lookup: CDR1 SGDLS, CDR2 YYNGEE. V dropped 3 bases and J dropped 6 bases, with 23 bases sitting between them. The CDR3: CASSGLQGGGTADTQYF. As DNA, the CDR3 is TGTGCCAGCAGCGGATTACAGGGTGGCGGGACAGCCGATACGCAGTATTTT.

The gene calls are TRBV5-4 and TRBJ1-2, with D unclear. The ends were cut back, 0 bases at V and 6 bases at J, with 12 bases in the middle. The CDR3 is made up of 14 amino acids. Per germline, CDR1 SGHNT and CDR2 YYREEE (reference sequence). CDR3 amino acids: CASSLGRAMDGYTF. DNA of the CDR3: TGTGCCAGCAGCTTGGGGCGGGCCATGGATGGCTACACCTTC.

This clone was seen just once. V usage is TRBV27 and J usage is TRBJ1-5; no clear D gene. Germline V gene data show CDR1 as MNHEY and CDR2 as SMNVEV (reference sequence). V was trimmed by 4 bases and J by 5 bases, leaving 21 bases between them. The CDR3 totals 17 residues. As DNA, the CDR3 is TGTGCCAGCAGTTCGCGACATACGACGAAAACAGATCAGCCCCAGCATTTT. This gives the protein CASSSRHTTKTDQPQHF.

The chain links TRBV5-4 to TRBJ1-5; D is ambiguous. Germline loops: CDR1 SGHNT, CDR2 YYREEE (reference sequence). The CDR3 loop spans 15 amino acids. The ends were cut back, 4 bases at V and 1 base at J, with 12 bases in the middle. CDR3 nucleotide sequence: TGTGCCAGCAGCCAGCGACGGATAAGCAATCAGCCCCAGCATTTT. Translated, it gives CASSQRRISNQPQHF.

This chain links TRBV7-8 with TRBJ1-5; 8 bases fit TRBD1. Per germline, CDR1 SGHVS and CDR2 FQNEAQ. The CDR3 is made up of 16 amino acids. V dropped 5 bases and J dropped 0; count of bases not matched to a gene: 6. The chain's CDR3 is CASSTVQGGSNQPQHF. DNA of the CDR3: TGTGCCAGCAGCACTGTACAGGGGGGTAGCAATCAGCCCCAGCATTTT.

This clone was picked up one time. The chain recombines TRBV20-1 with TRBJ2-1, with D possibly TRBD2 on 6 matching bases. V was cut by 6 bases and J by 6 bases, with 9 bases left in between. The CDR3 consists of 11 residues. Germline V lookup: CDR1 DFQATT, CDR2 SNEGSKA (reference sequence). The CDR3 DNA reads as TGCAGTGCGAGACTAGTCAATGAGCAGTTCTTC. Protein: CSARLVNEQFF.

The chain has TRBV9 and TRBJ1-2, with D hard to call. CDR3 length: 11 residues. Per germline, CDR1 SGDLS and CDR2 YYNGEE. The V end was cut by 3 bases, the J end by 5 bases, with 5 bases between. CDR3 amino acids: CASSGRYGYTF. The CDR3 DNA reads TGTGCCAGCAGCGGGAGGTATGGCTACACCTTC.

This chain joins TRBV5-5 and TRBJ2-7; tentatively, D is TRBD1 (6 bases). The CDR3 loop spans 15 amino acids. Germline loops: CDR1 SGHKS, CDR2 YYEKEE (reference sequence). V was cut by 0 bases and J by 2 bases, with 12 bases left in between. Here the CDR3 DNA reads TGTGCCAGCAGCTTGGCCCGGACAGCCCCCTACGAGCAGTACTTC. Its translation is CASSLARTAPYEQYF. Filled out from reference TRBV5-5 and TRBJ2-7, the complete variable domain reads DAGVTQSPTHLIKTRGQQVTLRCSPISGHKSVSWYQQVLGQGPQFIFQYYEKEERGRGNFPDRFSARQFPNYSSELNVNALLLGDSALYLCASSLARTAPYEQYFGPGTRLTVT.

The chain carries TRBV7-9 and TRBJ2-3; TRBD2 agrees at 8 bases. CDR1 is SEHNR and CDR2 is FQNEAQ in the germline V gene (reference sequence). V shed 7 bases, J shed 5 bases, and the junction held 20 bases outside the gene matches. The CDR3 totals 18 residues. CDR3 bases: TGTGCCAGCACCTCCCCTCGGGGCGGGAGGATGGGTATAGATACGCAGTATTTT. Amino acids: CASTSPRGGRMGIDTQYF.

The V gene is TRBV5-4, the J gene TRBJ2-5; either TRBD1 or TRBD2 may fit D (6 bases each). This CDR3 spans 14 amino acids. CDR1 SGHNT and CDR2 YYREEE come from the germline V gene (reference sequence). V lost 1 base, J lost 1 base, and 8 bases lay in between. The CDR3 nucleotides are TGTGCCAGCAGCTTGTGGGGGGCCCAAGAGACCCAGTACTTC. This gives the protein CASSLWGAQETQYF.

The rearrangement joins TRBV6-5 to TRBJ1-2, with a possible D match to TRBD1 (6 bases). Trimming took 6 bases from V and 8 from J, leaving 19 bases between them. Germline CDR1 and CDR2: MNHEY and SVGAGI. CDR3 size: 14 residues. CDR3 nucleotides: TGTGCCAGCAGGGGATGGGATGGACAGAGGGGCTACACCTTC. It codes for CASRGWDGQRGYTF.

The chain links TRBV11-2 to TRBJ1-1; no definite D call. V gave up 0 bases and J gave up 0 bases, with 8 bases separating them. CDR1 is SGHAT, CDR2 FQNNGV, per germline. The CDR3 totals 15 residues. CDR3 amino acids: CASSLEGRMNTEAFF. In DNA, the CDR3 is TGTGCCAGCAGCTTAGAGGGCAGGATGAACACTGAAGCTTTCTTT.

The genes are TRBV15 and TRBJ2-1; D gene uncertain. Trimming shortened V by 1 base and J by 8 bases, and 6 bases separated the two germline ends. The V gene's germline CDR1 is LNHNV and CDR2 YYDKDF (reference sequence). There are 12 residues in the CDR3. In nucleotides, the CDR3 is TGTGCCACCAGCAGAGGAGCCGATGAGCAGTTCTTC. The encoded protein is CATSRGADEQFF.

The rearrangement links TRBV10-2 to TRBJ2-7; 7 nucleotides line up with TRBD2. This CDR3 is built from 14 residues. In germline, CDR1 is WSHSY, CDR2 SAAADI. V was pared by 8 bases and J by 0 bases, with 7 bases of the junction left unmatched. This CDR3 is CASREAGSSYEQYF. The CDR3 DNA follows: TGCGCCAGCCGGGAGGCAGGGAGCTCCTACGAGCAGTACTTC.

The chain employs TRBV19 and TRBJ2-7; no definite D call. The germline V and J ends were trimmed by 4 bases and 3 bases, with 10 bases remaining between them. The CDR3 length is 13 residues. CDR1 is LNHDA and CDR2 is SQIVND in the germline V gene (reference sequence). CDR3 protein: CASSSGSNYEQYF. DNA for the CDR3: TGTGCCAGTAGTAGTGGCTCCAACTACGAGCAGTACTTC.

The chain uses TRBV7-9 and TRBJ1-2, with D unclear. The CDR3 length is 11 residues. V dropped 1 base and J dropped 13 bases, with 10 bases sitting between them. The germline gives CDR1 SEHNR, CDR2 FQNEAQ (reference sequence). The CDR3 DNA sequence: TGTGCCAGCAGCTTAGGCCGGGTTTTCACCTTC. It specifies CASSLGRVFTF.

J is TRBJ2-2 and V is TRBV6-6; D unclear. Trimming cost V 0 bases and J 4 bases, with 6 bases left between them. The CDR3 contains 14 residues. Germline-derived CDR1 and CDR2 are MNHNY and SVGAGI (reference sequence). The CDR3 is CASSYSGTTGELFF. In DNA, the CDR3 is TGTGCCAGCAGTTACTCTGGAACCACCGGGGAGCTGTTTTTT.

The chain is built from TRBV14 and TRBJ1-5, with a tentative D call TRBD1 (5 bases). CDR1 is SGHDN, CDR2 FVKESK, per germline. This CDR3 is 13 amino acids long. Trimming left V 9 bases short and J 5 bases short, with 14 bases between. The CDR3 DNA reads TGTGCCAGTCCGTATGGGGGAGATCAGCCCCAGCATTTT. It is translated as CASPYGGDQPQHF.

J is TRBJ2-7 and V is TRBV5-1; TRBD1 matches at 9 bases. CDR1 and CDR2 from the germline V gene are SGHRS and YFSETQ. This CDR3 has 15 amino acids. J was trimmed by 3 bases and V by 4 bases; bases with no gene match: 8. The CDR3 DNA sequence: TGCGCCAGCAGCCTGACCGGGACAGGGTACTACGAGCAGTACTTC. Its protein product is CASSLTGTGYYEQYF.

The chain joins TRBV18 to TRBJ1-3; no clear D gene. Trimming pared 6 bases from V and 0 bases from J, leaving 21 bases between. This CDR3 comprises 18 residues. Germline V CDR1 and CDR2: KGHSH, LQKENI. The chain's CDR3 is CASSQQIGVLNSGNTIYF. The CDR3 coding sequence is TGTGCCAGCTCCCAGCAAATCGGGGTGCTAAACTCTGGAAACACCATATATTTT.

This clone was recorded once. V gene TRBV2 combines with J gene TRBJ2-3; a possible D gene is TRBD2 (6 bases). Germline V CDR1 and CDR2: SNHLY, FYNNEI. V was cut by 5 bases and J by 0 bases, with 6 bases left in between. This CDR3 region has 13 residues. The CDR3 nucleotides are TGTGCCAGCAGTAGCGGGAGCACAGATACGCAGTATTTT. Residues: CASSSGSTDTQYF.

The rearrangement uses TRBV5-4 and TRBJ1-3; 11 positions agree with TRBD1. The junction had 1 base not matched to a gene; V was cut back by 3 bases and J by 2 bases. In germline, CDR1 is SGHNT, CDR2 YYREEE (reference sequence). The CDR3 has 15 residues. The CDR3 coding sequence is TGTGCCAGCAGCTCGGGACAGGGGGCTGGAAACACCATATATTTT. Its protein is CASSSGQGAGNTIYF.

This chain links TRBV6-5 with TRBJ2-5; 12 bases line up with TRBD2. Per the germline V gene, CDR1 is MNHEY and CDR2 is SVGAGI. Trimming at V came to 4 bases and at J to 5 bases, leaving 5 bases not matched to a gene. The CDR3 length is 15 residues. The CDR3 nucleotides are TGTGCCAGCAGTTTATCGACTAGCGGGAGTGAGACCCAGTACTTC. Protein sequence: CASSLSTSGSETQYF.

The genes are TRBV11-1 and TRBJ1-4; the D gene is possibly TRBD1 (6 bases). The ends were cut back, 6 bases at V and 8 bases at J, with 19 bases in the middle. The CDR3 loop spans 15 amino acids. The germline V gene encodes CDR1 SGHAT and CDR2 FQDESV (reference sequence). The CDR3 DNA follows: TGTGCCAGCAGTCGAGAAGGGGGTCTGCAAGAAAAACTGTTTTTT. This encodes CASSREGGLQEKLFF. The variable domain in full, with the rest retrieved from reference TRBV11-1 and TRBJ1-4, is EAEVAQSPRYKITEKSQAVAFWCDPISGHATLYWYRQILGQGPELLVQFQDESVVDDSQLPKDRFSAERLKGVDSTLKIQPAELGDSAMYLCASSREGGLQEKLFFGSGTQLSVL.